These 28 T cell receptor beta chains originate from one sample sequenced in a study of regulatory T cells in long-lasting Graves disease. Time point described: persistent/refractory GD, antithyroid drugs over 5 years with positive TRAb. From PBMCs, RNA was extracted and then used to make the TCR library. Arm-PCR of CDR3 regions and iRepertoire HTBI primers were used to build TCR beta libraries. TCRdb re-called the multiplex PCR reads through MiXCR, storing one row per CDR3 protein. This table holds around 460,000 distinct CDR3 sequences, 22% found once. Sample: peripheral blood mononuclear cells (PBMCs), taken when the disease was refractory, from a patient treated with antithyroid drugs. The receptors stem from a female donor with Graves disease.

This clonotype was recorded at least ten times. J is TRBJ1-1 and V is TRBV2; TRBD1 matches at 7 bases. J was trimmed by 10 bases and V by 6 bases; bases with no gene match: 5. This CDR3 comprises 11 residues. Germline CDR1 and CDR2: SNHLY and FYNNEI. The CDR3 loop is CASSGQALAFF. In DNA form, the CDR3 reads TGTGCCAGCAGCGGACAGGCATTAGCTTTCTTT.

The V gene is TRBV9, the J gene TRBJ1-5; D might be TRBD1 (5 bases). From germline, CDR1 is SGDLS and CDR2 YYNGEE. The CDR3 extends over 17 amino acids. V gave up 3 bases and J gave up 5 bases, with 21 bases separating them. The CDR3 DNA is TGTGCCAGCAGCGGAGGGGAACACTTCGAGGGCCATCAGCCCCAGCATTTT. Translated, it gives CASSGGEHFEGHQPQHF.

In this sample, this clonotype turned up many times. The chain uses TRBV28 and TRBJ1-1; no firm D call. Trimming removed 1 base from V and 3 bases from J, with 6 bases in between. Germline V gene lookup returns CDR1 MDHEN and CDR2 SYDVKM. The CDR3 consists of 13 residues. This chain's CDR3 is CASSLSPDTEAFF. CDR3 sequence (DNA): TGTGCCAGCAGTTTATCACCAGACACTGAAGCTTTCTTT. Based on the CDR3 plus reference TRBV28 and TRBJ1-1, the full variable domain is DVKVTQSSRYLVKRTGEKVFLECVQDMDHENMFWYRQDPGLGLRLIYFSYDVKMKEKGDIPEGYSVSREKKERFSLILESASTNQTSMYLCASSLSPDTEAFFGQGTRLTVV.

The chain recombines TRBV20-1 with TRBJ2-2; 9 nucleotides match TRBD2. With 1 base clipped from V and 8 bases from J, the junction kept 8 bases outside the gene matches. The germline gives CDR1 DFQATT, CDR2 SNEGSKA (reference sequence). The CDR3 contains 15 residues. CDR3 protein: CSARVAGASVGELFF. In DNA, the CDR3 is TGCAGTGCTAGAGTAGCGGGAGCAAGCGTTGGGGAGCTGTTTTTT.

This clonotype was found a few times. The chain uses TRBV11-2 and TRBJ2-7; D is tentatively TRBD1 or TRBD2 (5 bases each). Germline V gene sequence: CDR1 SGHAT, CDR2 FQNNGV. This CDR3 comprises 15 residues. V was cut by 8 bases and J by 7 bases, with 24 bases left in between. CDR3 nucleotides: TGTGCCAGCGGCTCCTTCTCGAGGGGCCCGTCGGAGCAGTACTTC. Amino acids: CASGSFSRGPSEQYF.

V gene TRBV3-1 combines with J gene TRBJ1-2; D call uncertain. The CDR3 is 15 residues long. The germline V and J ends were trimmed by 0 bases and 0 bases, with 8 bases remaining between them. The germline V gene has CDR1 LGHDT and CDR2 YNNKEL (reference sequence). The CDR3 region is CASSQDAGSNYGYTF. The CDR3 DNA follows: TGTGCCAGCAGCCAAGACGCCGGCTCTAACTATGGCTACACCTTC.

This clonotype was seen many times. This sequence joins TRBV6-1 and TRBJ2-2; D uncertain. V shed 8 bases and J shed 2 bases, with 15 bases lying between them. Germline CDR1 reads MNHNS; CDR2 reads SASEGT. The CDR3 totals 15 residues. CDR3 bases: TGTGCCAGCCCCAACGGGCAGACAAACACCGGGGAGCTGTTTTTT. Its protein product is CASPNGQTNTGELFF.

The chain uses TRBV7-9 and TRBJ1-3; D ambiguous. Germline V gene sequence: CDR1 SEHNR, CDR2 FQNEAQ (reference sequence). The CDR3 contains 17 residues. Trimming took 4 bases from V and 0 from J, leaving 16 bases between them. CDR3 DNA: TGTGCCAGCAGCTCAACTAGTGGGTTTTTCTCTGGAAACACCATATATTTT. The encoded protein is CASSSTSGFFSGNTIYF.

This clonotype was recorded a few times. The chain is built from TRBV5-1 and TRBJ1-2; D is unresolved. Trimming removed 4 bases from V and 14 bases from J, with 24 bases in between. The CDR3 is 14 amino acids. Germline lookup yields CDR1 SGHRS and CDR2 YFSETQ. CDR3: CASSAGVGLHDYTF. The DNA of the CDR3 is TGCGCCAGCAGCGCGGGCGTGGGGTTACATGATTATACCTTC.

This clonotype was counted many times. The chain uses TRBV7-3 and TRBJ2-2, with 11 bases that match TRBD1. Germline trimming cut 5 bases from V and 3 bases from J; bases unmatched to any gene: 5. The CDR3 is 16 amino acids. Germline V gene sequence: CDR1 SGHTA, CDR2 FQGTGA. CDR3 sequence reads: CASSEGQGVYTGELFF. The CDR3 DNA is TGTGCCAGCAGCGAGGGACAGGGGGTTTACACCGGGGAGCTGTTTTTT.

For this clonotype: Given a much more abundant clone one base away, this may be a read error. This rearrangement joins TRBV10-3 to TRBJ2-5; 11 nucleotides agree with TRBD1. From germline, CDR1 is ENHRY and CDR2 SYGVKD. Losses at the gene ends were 6 bases for V and 4 bases for J; bases not matched to a gene: 4. The CDR3 runs to 14 residues. The CDR3 loop is CAISGGQGAETQYF. The DNA for the CDR3 is TGTGCCATCAGCGGCGGACAGGGGGCAGAGACCCAGTACTTC.

DNA of the CDR3: TGCAGTGCTAGATCGGGGGGCGTCGACACTGAAGCTTTCTTT. This translates into CSARSGGVDTEAFF. V gene TRBV20-1 combines with J gene TRBJ1-1, with D perhaps matching TRBD1 (6 bases). CDR3 length: 14 amino acids. CDR1 and CDR2 from the germline V gene are DFQATT and SNEGSKA (reference sequence). Trimming removed 2 bases from V and 3 bases from J, with 13 bases in between.

The genes are TRBV5-8 and TRBJ1-5; D gene ambiguous. The germline V gene has CDR1 SGHTS and CDR2 YDEGEE. The V end was cut by 2 bases, the J end by 0 bases, with 12 bases between. The CDR3 extends over 16 amino acids. The CDR3, as DNA: TGTGCCAGCAGCTTAACGAGACAATATAGCAATCAGCCCCAGCATTTT. Translation: CASSLTRQYSNQPQHF. Full variable domain (rest looked up from reference TRBV5-8 and TRBJ1-5): EAGVTQSPTHLIKTRGQQATLRCSPISGHTSVYWYQQALGLGLQFLLWYDEGEERNRGNFPPRFSGRQFPNYSSELNVNALELEDSALYLCASSLTRQYSNQPQHFGDGTRLSIL.

Ten or more counts support this clonotype. This chain joins TRBV28 and TRBJ2-7, with 8 bases that match TRBD2. The CDR3 sequence is 18 residues long. Germline CDR1 reads MDHEN; CDR2 reads SYDVKM. The junction had 20 bases not matched to a gene; V was cut back by 5 bases and J by 5 bases. CDR3 protein: CASSLSGRSSGSLHEQYF. As DNA, the CDR3 is TGTGCCAGCAGTCTCTCTGGGCGCTCCAGCGGGAGCCTTCACGAGCAGTACTTC.

This clonotype was seen many times. The chain carries TRBV12-3 or TRBV12-4 and TRBJ2-2; D might be TRBD2 (6 bases). The CDR3 sequence is 15 residues long. Trimming removed 4 bases from V and 6 bases from J, with 15 bases in between. The CDR3 DNA sequence: TGTGCCAGCAGTTCCACGGGGACTTGGGCCGGGGAGCTGTTTTTT. It is translated as CASSSTGTWAGELFF.

As concerns this clonotype: Just one base apart from a much larger clone, this may be a read error. The rearrangement joins TRBV2 to TRBJ1-4; tentatively, D is TRBD1 (5 bases). The CDR3 has 15 amino acids. CDR1 is SNHLY and CDR2 is FYNNEI in the germline V gene. The CDR3 is CASSLDEGTNEKLVF. The CDR3 DNA reads as TGTGCCAGCAGTCTTGACGAGGGGACTAATGAAAAACTGGTTTTT. Full variable domain (rest looked up from reference TRBV2 and TRBJ1-4): EPEVTQTPSHQVTQMGQEVILRCVPISNHLYFYWYRQILGQKVEFLVSFYNNEISEKSEIFDDQFSVERPDGSNFTLKIRSTKLEDSAMYFCASSLDEGTNEKLVFGSGTQLSVL.

This clonotype was found a few times. The rearrangement uses TRBV6-1 and TRBJ2-7, with D perhaps TRBD1 (5 bases). The germline V and J ends were trimmed by 3 bases and 2 bases, with 8 bases remaining between them. CDR1 is MNHNS and CDR2 is SASEGT in the germline V gene. The CDR3 contains 13 residues. This chain's CDR3 is CASSDGRAYEQYF. The CDR3 nucleotides are TGTGCCAGCAGTGATGGCAGGGCCTACGAGCAGTACTTC.

This clonotype was seen many times. The chain links TRBV28 to TRBJ2-2; no clear D gene. Germline CDR1 is MDHEN and CDR2 is SYDVKM. V was cut by 1 base and J by 5 bases, with 11 bases left in between. The CDR3 covers 15 residues. In nucleotides, the CDR3 is TGTGCCAGCAGTTTATCGGGCGGCTTGACCGGGGAGCTGTTTTTT. Amino acids: CASSLSGGLTGELFF.

In nucleotides, the CDR3 is TGTGCCAGCAGCTTAGGGGTCCAGGGTGGCTACACCTTC. Protein product: CASSLGVQGGYTF. The chain links TRBV7-2 to TRBJ1-2, with a tentative D call TRBD1 (5 bases). This CDR3 region has 13 residues. Germline values: CDR1 SGHTA, CDR2 FQGNSA. Between the trimmed V and J ends, which lost 1 base and 7 bases, there was a span of 10 bases.

This clonotype was recorded many times. The rearrangement joins TRBV20-1 to TRBJ2-4; no clear D gene. The germline V gene encodes CDR1 DFQATT and CDR2 SNEGSKA (reference sequence). The V end was cut by 6 bases, the J end by 0 bases, with 15 bases between. CDR3 size: 15 residues. The CDR3 region is CSALRPELAKNIQYF. For the CDR3, the DNA is TGCAGTGCCCTCCGGCCGGAGCTAGCCAAAAACATTCAGTACTTC.

This chain joins TRBV7-9 and TRBJ1-4; 8 nucleotides match TRBD1. Trimming at V came to 2 bases and at J to 7 bases, leaving 12 bases not matched to a gene. In germline, CDR1 is SEHNR, CDR2 FQNEAQ (reference sequence). The CDR3 length is 17 residues. In DNA, the CDR3 is TGTGCCAGCAGCTTAATATCCGGACAGGGCGGTGGTGAAAAACTGTTTTTT. Translated, it gives CASSLISGQGGGEKLFF.

V gene TRBV5-1 combines with J gene TRBJ1-2; D might be TRBD1 (5 bases). The CDR3 totals 15 residues. Germline V CDR1 and CDR2: SGHRS, YFSETQ. The germline V and J ends were trimmed by 5 bases and 6 bases, with 20 bases remaining between them. The CDR3, as DNA: TGCGCCAGCAGTTCTATTGGGGACCCGGGACATGGCTACACCTTC. Translating gives CASSSIGDPGHGYTF.

This chain uses TRBV27 with TRBJ1-2; D unresolved. Germline values: CDR1 MNHEY, CDR2 SMNVEV (reference sequence). This CDR3 has 14 amino acids. With 5 bases removed from V and 8 bases from J, the gap between germline ends came to 18 bases. CDR3 region: CASSPFGSSLGYTF. CDR3 sequence (DNA): TGTGCCAGCAGTCCCTTCGGTAGTAGCTTGGGCTACACCTTC.

The count of this clonotype is one. This rearrangement joins TRBV27 to TRBJ2-1; 10 positions agree with TRBD2. The CDR3 spans 16 residues. V dropped 5 bases and J dropped 6; count of bases not matched to a gene: 10. Looked up from germline, CDR1 is MNHEY and CDR2 is SMNVEV (reference sequence). CDR3 region: CASSPRPSGSVNEQFF. Written as DNA, the CDR3 is TGTGCCAGCAGTCCCCGTCCTAGCGGGAGTGTCAATGAGCAGTTCTTC.

The DNA for the CDR3 is TGTGCCAGCTTTGACCTTGGGGGGGTGATCTACTTC. The encoded protein is CASFDLGGVIYF. The genes are TRBV2 and TRBJ2-5; 7 nucleotides agree with TRBD2. This CDR3 has 12 residues. After removal of 8 bases from V and 14 bases from J, the junction contained 14 bases not matched to a gene. CDR1 and CDR2 (germline): SNHLY, FYNNEI.

This clonotype has a handful of counts. The CDR3 DNA sequence: TGCAGTGCTAGAGATCTTGGGTTTGATGTGGGAGGGCTAAACTGGCTTGTCGCAGATACGCAGTATTTT. It translates to CSARDLGFDVGGLNWLVADTQYF. The chain employs TRBV20-1 and TRBJ2-3; 7 nucleotides agree with TRBD2. Germline CDR1 and CDR2: DFQATT and SNEGSKA (reference sequence). The CDR3 totals 23 residues. V was clipped by 0 bases and J by 4 bases; unmatched bases: 31.

This clonotype has a count of ten or more. This chain connects TRBV6-5 to TRBJ1-5; 8 bases line up with TRBD1. CDR3 length: 15 residues. The trim removed 2 bases at V and 6 bases at J, leaving 6 bases unmatched. Per germline, CDR1 MNHEY and CDR2 SVGAGI. CDR3 sequence (DNA): TGTGCCAGCAGTTACGCGGGGACAGGAGGTCAGCCCCAGCATTTT. This translates into CASSYAGTGGQPQHF.

This clonotype has more than one count but fewer than ten. The rearrangement links TRBV11-2 to TRBJ1-6; possible D gene TRBD1, 5 bases. Trimming took 5 bases from V and 0 from J, leaving 17 bases between them. Germline V CDR1 and CDR2: SGHAT, FQNNGV. The CDR3 is 18 amino acids. CDR3 in amino acids: CASSQGRGLSSYNSPLHF. CDR3 bases: TGTGCCAGCAGCCAGGGACGGGGACTTAGCTCCTATAATTCACCCCTCCACTTT.